These 21 T cell receptor beta chains share one sample of origin, sequenced in a study of T cells in Graves' hyperthyroidism and ophthalmopathy. TCR beta CDR3 region amplification was performed from RNA transcripts. The study used the HTBI primer set for a first-round RT-PCR of the TCR CDR3. TCRdb analysed the multiplex PCR reads with MiXCR anew, one entry per CDR3 protein. Of some 490,000 distinct CDR3 sequences listed, 22% are singletons. What was sequenced was blood. Every receptor here comes from a woman in her seventies with Graves' ophthalmopathy.

The gene calls are TRBV20-1 and TRBJ2-7; D is unclear. Deletions cut 6 bases from V and 4 bases from J, with 16 bases between. The germline V gene has CDR1 DFQATT and CDR2 SNEGSKA (reference sequence). The CDR3 length is 13 residues. CDR3 residues: CSALPAQRYEQYF. The CDR3 DNA reads as TGCAGTGCCCTACCAGCGCAACGTTACGAGCAGTACTTC.

V is TRBV19 and J is TRBJ1-2, with no clear D. This CDR3 region has 13 residues. Germline V gene sequence: CDR1 LNHDA, CDR2 SQIVND (reference sequence). V lost 5 bases and J 4 bases, leaving 11 bases between the germline ends. The CDR3 DNA reads as TGTGCCAGTAGTGAGAAGGGCGGCTATGGCTACACCTTC. Protein sequence: CASSEKGGYGYTF. Variable domain in full (rest from reference TRBV19 and TRBJ1-2): DGGITQSPKYLFRKEGQNVTLSCEQNLNHDAMYWYRQDPGQGLRLIYYSQIVNDFQKGDIAEGYSVSREKKESFPLTVTSAQKNPTAFYLCASSEKGGYGYTFGSGTRLTVV.

This clonotype was detected only a few times. This chain joins TRBV29-1 and TRBJ2-2, with TRBD2 matching over 8 bases. The CDR3 runs to 15 residues. Germline V gives CDR1 SQVTM, CDR2 ANQGSEA. Trimming removed 8 bases from V and 0 bases from J; junction bases left unmatched: 8. CDR3 sequence (DNA): TGCAGCCCCCGGGGGGGGAGGACGAACACCGGGGAGCTGTTTTTT. Its protein product is CSPRGGRTNTGELFF.

This sequence joins TRBV5-1 and TRBJ2-5; D may be TRBD1 (6 bases). The CDR3 totals 15 residues. V lost 0 bases, J lost 2 bases, and 11 bases lay in between. The germline V gene has CDR1 SGHRS and CDR2 YFSETQ. The CDR3, as DNA: TGCGCCAGCAGCTTGGCAGGGGTCGGGCAAGAGACCCAGTACTTC. Its protein is CASSLAGVGQETQYF.

This clonotype was counted ten times or more. The chain recombines TRBV2 with TRBJ2-1; weak D call: TRBD1 (7 bases). CDR1 is SNHLY and CDR2 is FYNNEI in the germline V gene. V lost 6 bases to trimming and J lost 3 bases, with 15 bases between them. The CDR3 is 15 residues long. CDR3 DNA sequence: TGTGCCAGCAGGGAGGGACAGACCTACTACAATGAGCAGTTCTTC. This gives the protein CASREGQTYYNEQFF.

The chain combines TRBV6-5 with TRBJ1-6; D is perhaps TRBD1 (6 bases). The V gene's germline CDR1 is MNHEY and CDR2 SVGAGI. The V and J ends lost 3 bases and 9 bases respectively, with 21 bases between them. The CDR3 covers 17 residues. CDR3 in amino acids: CASSYGQPGVYGSPLHF. The CDR3 DNA sequence: TGTGCCAGCAGTTATGGACAGCCGGGGGTGTACGGTTCACCCCTCCACTTT.

This clonotype was seen repeatedly, ten times or more. This rearrangement joins TRBV7-2 to TRBJ2-2; D gene uncertain. Per germline, CDR1 SGHTA and CDR2 FQGNSA. The CDR3 extends over 15 amino acids. V gave up 5 bases and J gave up 4 bases, with 14 bases separating them. CDR3 loop: CASSAATPGTGELFF. CDR3 DNA sequence: TGTGCCAGCAGCGCCGCCACACCGGGCACCGGGGAGCTGTTTTTT.

J is TRBJ2-1 and V is TRBV6-1, with a tentative D call TRBD2 (5 bases). V shed 6 bases and J shed 7 bases, with 13 bases lying between them. Germline CDR1 is MNHNS and CDR2 is SASEGT. The CDR3 contains 13 residues. For the CDR3, the DNA is TGTGCCAGCAGCCAGACTAAATCAAATGAGCAGTTCTTC. Residues: CASSQTKSNEQFF.

This clonotype showed up just a few times. The chain is built from TRBV28 and TRBJ1-5; TRBD1 is a possible D gene (5 bases). Trimming took off 6 bases at V and 10 bases at J, with 13 bases between the two ends. Per germline, CDR1 MDHEN and CDR2 SYDVKM. CDR3 length: 12 amino acids. As DNA, the CDR3 is TGTGCCAGCAGCTTCGACCAGGGCCCCCAGCATTTT. This codes for CASSFDQGPQHF.

The chain has TRBV19 and TRBJ1-2, with a possible D match to TRBD1 (5 bases). The CDR3 loop spans 16 amino acids. The V end lost 0 bases, the J end lost 4 bases, and 15 bases lay between the germline ends. Germline loops: CDR1 LNHDA, CDR2 SQIVND (reference sequence). CDR3 region: CASSIDQRGIGYGYTF. CDR3 DNA: TGTGCCAGTAGTATAGATCAAAGGGGAATTGGCTATGGCTACACCTTC.

V usage is TRBV20-1 and J usage is TRBJ2-3; D is unclear. V lost 4 bases, J lost 6 bases, and 8 bases lay in between. The V gene's germline CDR1 is DFQATT and CDR2 SNEGSKA (reference sequence). CDR3 length: 11 amino acids. In nucleotides, the CDR3 is TGCAGTGCTACCAAGGAGGATACGCAGTATTTT. Its translation: CSATKEDTQYF.

At least ten counts were recorded for this clonotype. This chain links TRBV29-1 with TRBJ1-5, with D possibly TRBD1 on 5 matching bases. The germline CDR1 and CDR2 sequences are SQVTM and ANQGSEA. The CDR3 runs 12 residues. V was clipped by 7 bases and J by 4 bases, with 11 bases between them. The CDR3: CSGGEGNQPQHF. CDR3 in DNA: TGCAGCGGGGGGGAAGGGAATCAGCCCCAGCATTTT.

This clonotype was counted many times. This chain links TRBV7-6 with TRBJ2-2; 9 bases agree with TRBD2. The length of the CDR3 is 16 residues. CDR1 and CDR2 from the germline V gene are SGHVS and FNYEAQ. With 1 base clipped from V and 1 base from J, the junction kept 1 base outside the gene matches. The CDR3 sequence is CASSLVTSGNTGELFF. The CDR3 DNA reads TGTGCCAGCAGCTTAGTGACTAGCGGGAACACCGGGGAGCTGTTTTTT. The whole variable domain, filled in from reference TRBV7-6 and TRBJ2-2, reads GAGVSQSPRYKVTKRGQDVALRCDPISGHVSLYWYRQALGQGPEFLTYFNYEAQQDKSGLPNDRFSAERPEGSISTLTIQRTEQRDSAMYRCASSLVTSGNTGELFFGEGSRLTVL.

Only a few counts were recorded for this clonotype. J is TRBJ2-1 and V is TRBV20-1; D unresolved. Trimming cost V 1 base and J 0 bases, with 10 bases left between them. Per germline, CDR1 DFQATT and CDR2 SNEGSKA (reference sequence). The CDR3 runs 15 residues. This CDR3 is CSARGWRSSYNEQFF. The DNA of the CDR3 is TGCAGTGCTAGAGGTTGGCGGAGCTCCTACAATGAGCAGTTCTTC.

This clonotype was picked up many times. The chain employs TRBV20-1 and TRBJ1-1; 9 nucleotides align to TRBD1. V lost 3 bases and J lost 4; bases outside the gene matches: 0. There are 12 residues in the CDR3. Looked up from germline, CDR1 is DFQATT and CDR2 is SNEGSKA (reference sequence). The CDR3 region has the DNA TGCAGTGCTAGGACAGGGGGCACTGAAGCTTTCTTT. Translating it yields CSARTGGTEAFF.

The rearrangement links TRBV11-2 to TRBJ2-1, with D tentatively TRBD2 (6 bases). There are 14 residues in the CDR3. Germline V gene data show CDR1 as SGHAT and CDR2 as FQNNGV. Between the trimmed V and J ends, which lost 3 bases and 6 bases, there was a span of 12 bases. The CDR3 spells CASSFGGGSNEQFF. The CDR3 region has the DNA TGTGCCAGCAGCTTTGGGGGAGGCTCCAATGAGCAGTTCTTC.

This clonotype was observed many times. V is TRBV12-3 or TRBV12-4 and J is TRBJ2-3, with TRBD2 identical over 8 bases. The CDR3 is made up of 17 amino acids. Trimming at V came to 5 bases and at J to 1 base, leaving 11 bases not matched to a gene. For the CDR3, the DNA is TGTGCCAGCAGTGACCGACGGACTAGCAGCCGCACAGATACGCAGTATTTT. Translated: CASSDRRTSSRTDTQYF.

This clonotype came up many times. This chain uses TRBV5-1 with TRBJ2-7; D may be TRBD1 (5 bases). Looked up from germline, CDR1 is SGHRS and CDR2 is YFSETQ. The CDR3 has 14 amino acids. V lost 3 bases and J lost 3, with 13 bases in between. The CDR3: CASSYSAGNYEQYF. In nucleotides, the CDR3 is TGCGCCAGCAGCTATTCTGCAGGGAACTACGAGCAGTACTTC.

The chain carries TRBV2 and TRBJ2-7, with 8 bases lining up with TRBD1. The J segment lost 5 bases and the V segment lost 4 bases, leaving 7 bases of the junction unmatched. CDR3 length equals 14 residues. CDR1 is SNHLY and CDR2 is FYNNEI in the germline V gene. Here the CDR3 DNA reads TGTGCCAGCAGTGTAGAGACAGGGGCCCACGAGCAGTACTTC. Amino acid sequence: CASSVETGAHEQYF.

This sequence joins TRBV28 and TRBJ1-4; tentative D call: TRBD1 (5 bases). V was pared by 5 bases and J by 7 bases, with 17 bases between. Germline-derived CDR1 and CDR2 are MDHEN and SYDVKM. This CDR3 has 15 residues. The CDR3 is CASSPLVGELEKLFF. The CDR3 nucleotides are TGTGCCAGCAGTCCCCTCGTGGGGGAACTTGAAAAACTGTTTTTT.

This clonotype has at least ten counts. The genes are TRBV6-1 and TRBJ2-3; 10 bases are a match to TRBD2. The CDR3 contains 17 residues. V lost 5 bases and J lost 0; bases outside the gene matches: 8. The germline V gene has CDR1 MNHNS and CDR2 SASEGT. In nucleotides, the CDR3 is TGTGCCAGCAGTAGAATAGCGGGAGGCCCTAGCACAGATACGCAGTATTTT. It specifies CASSRIAGGPSTDTQYF.